The clone carrying this T cell receptor (beta chain) came up a few times. Its antigen is as yet unknown. The CDR3 covers 16 residues. Germline CDR1 and CDR2: SGHKS and YYEKEE (reference sequence). Trimming removed 3 bases at V and 0 bases at J, with 12 bases between. Every donor had blood drawn once into heparin, 100 to 150 mL on average. This sample stems from a study of beta chain features in type 1 diabetes. Study context: All samples yielded some 100,000,000 examined sorted cells.

Reverse transcribing all isolated RNA meant expressed TCRB transcripts were sequenced. Samples of naive, central memory and regulatory T cells yielded a mean of about 3.4 million reads. Clones were sequenced by immunoSEQ multiplex PCR, and TCRdb holds only the in-frame ones, with some missing. This table holds 350,000 to 400,000 clones, approximately 12% found once. Findings and caveats of the study: The study found moderately but significantly shorter TCRB CDR3s in all four CD4+ subsets of Type 1 diabetes patients. Whether TCRB rearrangement is influenced by HLA type was left unresolved in this analysis.

J is TRBJ2-2 and V is TRBV5-5, with D unresolved. Sequencing input: naive CD4+ T cells from blood. This sequence originates from a woman in her late teens or twenties with type 1 diabetes. CDR3 region: CASSSLIIANTGELFF. The CDR3 nucleotides read TGTGCCAGCAGCTCACTCATAATCGCGAACACCGGGGAGCTGTTTTTT.